This T cell receptor (beta chain) emerged from a study of shared clonotypes between healthy human individuals. Assay used: immunoSEQ multiplex PCR; TCRdb lists only in-frame clones, some missing. The table includes some 1,100,000 clones, about 80% detected once. Memory CD4+ cells were the fraction left after CD45RA+ naive selection. Trimming at V came to 4 bases and at J to 5 bases, leaving 13 bases not matched to a gene. This CDR3 has 16 residues. Germline V gives CDR1 MNHNY, CDR2 SVGAGI (reference sequence). Sequencing was done on a sample of memory CD4+ T cells from PBMCs. The subset was: CD45RA-negative fraction. The clonotype was recovered from a young man in good health. Some clones in this sample may be carry-over from other donors' samples. The chain recombines TRBV6-6 with TRBJ1-1, with 7 bases identical to TRBD1. Written as DNA, the CDR3 is TGTGCCAGCAGTTTTCCGATTAACAGGGGAAGAACTGAAGCTTTCTTT. As protein: CASSFPINRGRTEAFF.